These 6 T cell receptor beta chains came from one sample sequenced in a study of OX40 agonist ivuxolimab in advanced cancers. The table came from immunoSEQ multiplex PCR; TCRdb's copy has only in-frame clones and leaves some out. The sample consists of 57,000 or so clones, around 86% of them appearing once. The sequences come from CD4+ or CD8+ T cells sorted from blood, collected in a trial of the OX40 agonist ivuxolimab. The receptors shown here come from an adult with an advanced solid tumor such as melanoma, head and neck, liver or kidney cancer.

The chain recombines TRBV5-6 with TRBJ2-3, with 9 bases lining up with TRBD2. Losses at the gene ends were 5 bases for V and 4 bases for J; bases not matched to a gene: 8. The CDR3 has 15 residues. Germline assignment: CDR1 SGHDT and CDR2 YYEEEE. The CDR3 sequence: CASSLRAGGADTQYF. The CDR3 nucleotides read TGTGCCAGCAGTCTAAGAGCGGGGGGTGCAGATACGCAGTATTTT.

The gene calls are TRBV27 and TRBJ2-7; D unclear. This CDR3 comprises 11 residues. CDR1 and CDR2 (germline): MNHEY, SMNVEV (reference sequence). V was cut by 2 bases and J by 4 bases, with 3 bases left in between. The CDR3 is CASSLTYEQYF. The DNA for the CDR3 is TGTGCCAGCAGTTTAACGTACGAGCAGTACTTC.

The V call is TRBV27, the J call TRBJ2-5; D gene unclear. Trimming left V 5 bases short and J 5 bases short, with 12 bases between. CDR1 and CDR2 from the germline V gene are MNHEY and SMNVEV (reference sequence). This CDR3 is built from 13 residues. The CDR3 region is CASSTDQTETQYF. Here the CDR3 DNA reads TGTGCCAGCAGTACTGACCAGACGGAGACCCAGTACTTC.

This chain joins TRBV2 and TRBJ2-3; no clear D gene. Germline loops: CDR1 SNHLY, CDR2 FYNNEI. There are 13 residues in the CDR3. V shed 7 bases and J shed 6 bases, with 14 bases lying between them. The CDR3 DNA reads as TGTGCCAGCACCATAGATAAACCGGATACGCAGTATTTT. Its protein is CASTIDKPDTQYF.

The chain combines TRBV5-8 with TRBJ2-5; D unclear. Germline V gene lookup returns CDR1 SGHTS and CDR2 YDEGEE. The V and J ends lost 0 bases and 0 bases respectively, with 3 bases between them. The CDR3 covers 13 residues. As DNA, the CDR3 is TGTGCCAGCAGCTTGGGGTACCAAGAGACCCAGTACTTC. Amino acids: CASSLGYQETQYF.

This rearrangement joins TRBV11-1 to TRBJ2-7; 9 nucleotides line up with TRBD1. CDR1 SGHAT and CDR2 FQDESV come from the germline V gene (reference sequence). The CDR3 spans 15 residues. J lost 4 bases, V lost 6 bases, and 10 bases had no gene match. CDR3 protein: CASRETGQGRYEQYF. As DNA, the CDR3 is TGTGCCAGCAGGGAGACGGGACAGGGACGGTACGAGCAGTACTTC.